These 3 T cell receptor beta chains share one sample of origin, sequenced in a study of cytomegalovirus exposure and HLA in healthy donors. Amplification used 60 Vbeta primers and 13 Jbeta primers. The method was immunoSEQ multiplex PCR; TCRdb's version includes in-frame clones alone and lacks a portion of them. This repertoire includes around 150,000 clones. The sample comprised PBMCs. The receptors come from an older woman in good health and CMV-seronegative.

V and J are TRBV5-1 and TRBJ1-1; D might be TRBD1 (5 bases). The CDR3 sequence is 13 residues long. The germline CDR1 and CDR2 sequences are SGHRS and YFSETQ. Trimming took off 1 base at V and 6 bases at J, with 10 bases between the two ends. In DNA, the CDR3 is TGCGCCAGCAGCTTGTTAGGGGCGGCTGAAGCTTTCTTT. Its translation: CASSLLGAAEAFF.

The chain carries TRBV2 and TRBJ1-1; tentatively, D is TRBD1 (6 bases). The germline V gene has CDR1 SNHLY and CDR2 FYNNEI. There are 15 residues in the CDR3. Trimming pared 0 bases from V and 5 bases from J, leaving 13 bases between. This CDR3 reads CASSEAPTGVTEAFF. The CDR3 DNA reads TGTGCCAGCAGTGAAGCTCCGACAGGTGTGACTGAAGCTTTCTTT.

This sequence joins TRBV29-1 and TRBJ1-2; possibly TRBD1 for D (6 bases). Germline-derived CDR1 and CDR2 are SQVTM and ANQGSEA. V lost 4 bases to trimming and J lost 6 bases, with 15 bases between them. The CDR3 is 13 residues long. The CDR3 nucleotides are TGCAGCGTTGCCCACCGGGGGGGCAATGGCTACACCTTC. Translated, it gives CSVAHRGGNGYTF. Based on the CDR3 plus reference TRBV29-1 and TRBJ1-2, the full variable domain is SAVISQKPSRDICQRGTSLTIQCQVDSQVTMMFWYRQQPGQSLTLIATANQGSEATYESGFVIDKFPISRPNLTFSTLTVSNMSPEDSSIYLCSVAHRGGNGYTFGSGTRLTVV.